One sample yielded the 5 T cell receptor beta chains listed below, sequenced in a study of shared clonotypes between healthy human individuals. Here immunoSEQ multiplex PCR was the method, and the copy in TCRdb shows in-frame clones only, minus some. The table lists 2 million to 3 million clones, approximately 93% of them singletons. The source material was naive CD4+ T cells from PBMCs. As to subset: CD45RA+ positively selected. These receptors were collected from a man younger than 35 in good health. Some clones in this sample may be carry-over from other donors' samples.

V and J are TRBV11-2 and TRBJ2-5; 13 positions agree with TRBD2. CDR1 is SGHAT and CDR2 is FQNNGV in the germline V gene. The CDR3 sequence is 19 residues long. Trimming at V came to 11 bases and at J to 2 bases, leaving 20 bases not matched to a gene. CDR3 residues: CAGETSGRPNFPGQETQYF. The CDR3 bases are TGTGCCGGAGAGACTAGCGGGAGGCCGAACTTTCCGGGACAAGAGACCCAGTACTTC. Based on the CDR3 plus reference TRBV11-2 and TRBJ2-5, the full variable domain is EAGVAQSPRYKIIEKRQSVAFWCNPISGHATLYWYQQILGQGPKLLIQFQNNGVVDDSQLPKDRFSAERLKGVDSTLKIQPAKLEDSAVYLCAGETSGRPNFPGQETQYFGPGTRLLVL.

This chain links TRBV4-1 with TRBJ1-5; tentatively, D is TRBD1 (5 bases). The CDR3 runs 15 residues. Germline V gene sequence: CDR1 MGHRA, CDR2 YSYEKL. Deletions cut 2 bases from V and 6 bases from J, with 14 bases between. The DNA of the CDR3 is TGCGCCAGCAGCCAATGGCCCTCAGGGAGTCAGCCCCAGCATTTT. Protein: CASSQWPSGSQPQHF.

This clone came up once. The identical CDR3 is also encoded by other nucleotide sequences in the sample. This rearrangement joins TRBV9 to TRBJ2-3; D uncertain. CDR1 is SGDLS, CDR2 YYNGEE, per germline. There are 12 residues in the CDR3. V was clipped by 0 bases and J by 5 bases, with 4 bases between them. CDR3 coding DNA: TGTGCCAGCAGCGTAGGCGGAGATACGCAGTATTTT. This translates into CASSVGGDTQYF.

The V and J genes are TRBV9 and TRBJ1-2; D may be TRBD1 (5 bases). The CDR3 contains 15 residues. The V end lost 4 bases, the J end lost 1 base, and 14 bases lay between the germline ends. The germline V gene encodes CDR1 SGDLS and CDR2 YYNGEE. The CDR3 region is CASSSRTQHNYGYTF. The CDR3 nucleotides are TGTGCCAGCAGCTCCCGGACACAGCATAACTATGGCTACACCTTC.

About this clone itself: Other DNA sequences of this sample code for an identical CDR3. V gene TRBV5-1 combines with J gene TRBJ1-1, with a possible D match to TRBD1 (6 bases). The V and J ends lost 0 bases and 4 bases respectively, with 13 bases between them. The CDR3 length is 15 residues. Germline CDR1 is SGHRS and CDR2 is YFSETQ. The CDR3 nucleotides read TGCGCCAGCAGCTTGGAGGGGGGCCCGAGCACTGAAGCTTTCTTT. Translation gives CASSLEGGPSTEAFF.